This T cell receptor (beta chain) originates from a study of cytomegalovirus exposure and HLA in healthy donors. Study-wide background: Samples from HLA-typed donors yielded 65 million to 85 million unique TCRs in an early data release.

Study results and caveats: Across all donors, roughly uniform sequencing depth was an assumption of the presence/absence analyses.

In the PCR, 60 Vbeta and 13 Jbeta primers were used. Method: immunoSEQ multiplex PCR; TCRdb's copy keeps in-frame clones and lacks some. The sample yields fewer than 200,000 clones, roughly 80% seen once. CDR1 is MGHRA, CDR2 YSYEKL, per germline. V was pared by 0 bases and J by 0 bases, with 10 bases between. The CDR3 is 16 residues long. A note on this clone: The antigen remains undetermined.

The chain has TRBV4-1 and TRBJ2-3; the D is unclear. This receptor was identified in a woman aged 50 to 60 in good health and CMV-seronegative. Sequencing was carried out using PBMCs. The CDR3 reads CASSQDQVVSTDTQYF. The CDR3 coding sequence is TGCGCCAGCAGCCAAGATCAGGTAGTTAGCACAGATACGCAGTATTTT.